This entry describes one T cell receptor (beta chain). Per the original data handling: Amplification with reference gene primers provided the estimates of nucleated cell counts. TCRdb's table, derived via immunoSEQ multiplex PCR, lists solely in-frame clones and lacks some. The V and J calls and the clone size are those of that table, but D and trimming were determined from the DNA. The table includes roughly 240,000 clones, about nine tenths detected once. The entry originates in a study of blood T cell repertoires in COVID-19. Across the whole study: Samples came from the United States, Italy and Spain, spanning acute and convalescent COVID-19. PBMCs, B-cell-depleted T cells, or T cells were the source of the cDNA or gDNA that made up the material.

The sample taken for sequencing was PBMCs or T cells enriched from blood (not recorded which). The clonotype originates from a middle-aged woman with acute COVID-19.

The CDR3 is CASSEQSDYGYTF. In DNA, the CDR3 is TGTGCCAGCAGTGAGCAGTCTGACTATGGCTACACCTTC. V gene TRBV2 combines with J gene TRBJ1-2; no clear D gene. The length of the CDR3 is 13 residues. Germline CDR1 reads SNHLY; CDR2 reads FYNNEI. Trimming pared 3 bases from V and 3 bases from J, leaving 8 bases between.